Listed below are T cell receptor beta chains from one sample, sequenced in a study of CD8 T cell repertoires and HIV-1 epitope variants. No cognate antigen is known for these TCRs. Profiling relied on immunoSEQ multiplex PCR, and the TCRdb table lists in-frame clones only, not all of them. Of around 6,400 clones in the sample, 60% to 70% were seen once. Sequenced: cultured CD8+ T cells derived from PBMCs. The receptors come from a male donor with HIV. The CDR3 runs from the conserved cysteine through the conserved F or W. D genes are given only for firm matches. Expanded clones are given a class, and other clones once, few, many or no size at all.

abundance	v_gene	j_gene	d_gene	CDR3aa	CDR3nt
few	TRBV7-3	TRBJ2-1	TRBD2	CASSTYSGGRNEQFF	TGTGCCAGCAGCACCTATAGCGGGGGGCGCAATGAGCAGTTCTTC
-	TRBV6-1	TRBJ2-1	-	CASTEGFNEQFF	TGTGCCAGCACCGAGGGGTTCAATGAGCAGTTCTTC
-	TRBV2	TRBJ1-4	TRBD1	CASNPVVGQGATNEKLFF	TGTGCCAGCAACCCTGTGGTTGGACAGGGCGCAACTAATGAAAAACTGTTTTTT
-	TRBV28	TRBJ1-1	-	CASSTRLNTEAFF	TGTGCCAGCAGCACCAGACTGAACACTGAAGCTTTCTTT
few	TRBV7-9	TRBJ1-1	-	CASRRNTEAFF	TGTGCCAGCAGGCGGAACACTGAAGCTTTCTTT
-	TRBV5-5	TRBJ2-5	TRBD1	CASSLGTGGRETQYF	TGTGCCAGCAGCTTAGGGACAGGGGGAAGGGAGACCCAGTACTTC
-	TRBV27	TRBJ2-7	-	CASSLKASYEQYF	TGTGCCAGCAGTTTAAAAGCTTCCTACGAGCAGTACTTC
-	TRBV5-6	TRBJ1-6	-	CASSLGAESSYNSPLHF	TGTGCCAGCAGCTTGGGGGCCGAGAGCTCCTATAATTCACCCCTCCACTTT
-	TRBV19	TRBJ2-7	-	CASSIDQFSYEQYF	TGTGCCAGTAGTATAGATCAGTTCAGCTACGAGCAGTACTTC
-	TRBV23-1	TRBJ2-3	-	CASSLRAPRQSTDTQYF	TGCGCCAGCAGTCTCCGCGCGCCACGGCAGAGCACAGATACGCAGTATTTT
few	TRBV10-3	TRBJ2-7	-	CAISGVGNTYEQYF	TGTGCCATCAGTGGGGTCGGGAATACCTACGAGCAGTACTTC
-	TRBV2	TRBJ2-1	-	CASKLEGGSYNEQFF	TGTGCCAGCAAATTGGAGGGGGGCTCCTACAATGAGCAGTTCTTC
few	TRBV5-1	TRBJ1-1	-	CASSLSGAGVDTEAFF	TGCGCCAGCAGCTTGTCCGGGGCAGGGGTAGACACTGAAGCTTTCTTT
few	TRBV27	TRBJ2-7	-	CASSSGAGGYEQYF	TGTGCCAGCAGTTCCGGAGCGGGCGGCTACGAGCAGTACTTC
-	TRBV29-1	TRBJ1-1	TRBD1	CSARGQMNTEAFF	TGCAGCGCCAGGGGACAGATGAACACTGAAGCTTTCTTT
few	TRBV28	TRBJ1-1	-	CASSLLGRTEAFF	TGTGCCAGCAGTTTATTGGGTAGGACTGAAGCTTTCTTT
few	TRBV4-2	TRBJ1-1	-	CASSQDPGFTVEAFF	TGTGCCAGCAGCCAAGACCCAGGGTTCACCGTTGAAGCTTTCTTT
-	TRBV19	TRBJ1-2	-	CASSPLRTVYGYTF	TGTGCCAGTAGTCCCCTCCGGACGGTATATGGCTACACCTTC
few	TRBV29-1	TRBJ1-2	TRBD1	CSVSGTGSYGYTF	TGCAGCGTTTCAGGGACAGGGAGCTATGGCTACACCTTC
-	TRBV4-2	TRBJ2-1	-	CASSQVTGREGYNEQFF	TGTGCCAGCAGCCAAGTGACAGGGAGGGAGGGATACAATGAGCAGTTCTTC
-	TRBV18	TRBJ2-1	-	CASSPDKGPQYNEQFF	TGTGCCAGCTCACCGGACAAGGGCCCACAATACAATGAGCAGTTCTTC
-	TRBV7-9	TRBJ2-1	-	CASLPTGLQYNEQFF	TGTGCCAGCTTGCCAACGGGACTCCAATACAATGAGCAGTTCTTC
-	TRBV6-5	TRBJ2-3	TRBD2	CASSYSTSGSTDTQYF	TGTGCCAGCAGTTACTCGACTAGCGGGAGTACAGATACGCAGTATTTT
-	TRBV5-4	TRBJ2-4	TRBD2	CASSPGRGTSGRLAKNIQYF	TGTGCCAGCAGCCCTGGCAGAGGGACTAGCGGGCGACTAGCCAAAAACATTCAGTACTTC
-	TRBV7-2	TRBJ1-2	TRBD1	CASSLRQGTIYGYTF	TGTGCCAGCAGCTTAAGACAGGGTACTATCTATGGCTACACCTTC
few	TRBV18	TRBJ2-1	TRBD2	CASSPIISGRGNEQFF	TGTGCCAGCTCACCGATTATTAGCGGGAGGGGGAATGAGCAGTTCTTC
-	TRBV27	TRBJ2-7	-	CASSQGPYEQYF	TGTGCCAGCAGCCAGGGGCCCTACGAGCAGTACTTC